Each of the 4 T cell receptor beta chains below was sequenced from the same sample in a study of blood T cell repertoires in COVID-19. The data were produced by immunoSEQ multiplex PCR, yet TCRdb's version contains in-frame clones alone and is incomplete. The sample records roughly 230,000 clones, just under 90% being singletons. The sequenced material came from PBMCs or T cells enriched from blood (not recorded which). These TCRs come from a woman in her 30s with acute COVID-19.

Regarding this clone: A junction boundary mismatches the germline segment, possibly from a read error. The chain couples TRBV2 to TRBJ2-1; maybe TRBD2 (7 bases). The CDR3 length is 17 residues. Germline assignment: CDR1 SNHLY and CDR2 FYNNEI. In DNA, the CDR3 is TGTGCCAGCCGTGACGGGGGCGGGGGATTCTCCTACAATGAGCAGTTCTTC. This codes for CASRDGGGGFSYNEQFF.

The chain has TRBV7-5 and TRBJ1-4; TRBD1, the D gene given by the table, was not confirmed from the DNA. TRBV7-5 is shown as a pseudogene. The CDR3 extends over 18 amino acids. The CDR3 loop reads CVRSLAAGTGKEGEKLFF. The CDR3, as DNA: TGTGTCAGAAGCTTAGCGGCCGGGACAGGGAAAGAAGGTGAAAAACTGTTTTTT.

The chain is built from TRBV9 and TRBJ2-4, with 8 bases matching TRBD2. This CDR3 region has 16 residues. Germline V CDR1 and CDR2: SGDLS, YYNGEE. V shed 0 bases, J shed 1 base, and the junction held 3 bases outside the gene matches. For the CDR3, the DNA is TGTGCCAGCAGCGTAGAGGGCGGGGGGGCCAAAAACATTCAGTACTTC. This translates into CASSVEGGGAKNIQYF.

The chain combines TRBV10-1 with TRBJ1-1; TRBD1 is a possible D gene (6 bases). CDR1 is WNHNN, CDR2 SYGVQD, per germline (reference sequence). Between the trimmed V and J ends, which lost 5 bases and 0 bases, there was a span of 22 bases. The CDR3 covers 18 residues. CDR3 sequence reads: CASSSSGVDGYLNTEAFF. In nucleotides, the CDR3 is TGCGCCAGCAGTTCATCAGGGGTCGACGGGTACTTGAACACTGAAGCTTTCTTT.